Listed here are 23 T cell receptor beta chains from one sample, sequenced in a study of blood T cell repertoires in COVID-19. TCRdb's table, derived via immunoSEQ multiplex PCR, lists solely in-frame clones and lacks some. The sample lists 200,000 to 300,000 clones, over 90% seen once, with roughly 0.79% in the top ten. The sequenced sample consisted of peripheral blood. The receptor set was obtained from a man aged 30 to 39 with COVID-19, enrolled during active disease.

This chain connects TRBV5-5 to TRBJ1-2; 7 nucleotides agree with TRBD1. In germline, CDR1 is SGHKS, CDR2 YYEKEE (reference sequence). CDR3 size: 13 residues. Germline trimming cut 0 bases from V and 8 bases from J; bases unmatched to any gene: 4. The CDR3 sequence: CASSLARGEGYTF. The CDR3 DNA sequence: TGTGCCAGCAGCTTGGCCAGGGGGGAAGGCTACACCTTC.

The chain has TRBV10-1 and TRBJ1-1, with 7 bases identical to TRBD1. The CDR3 is 13 residues long. CDR1 and CDR2 (germline): WNHNN, SYGVQD (reference sequence). V shed 8 bases and J 0 bases; nucleotides not matched to a gene: 3. Here the CDR3 DNA reads TGCGCCAGCCCCGACAGGGTGAACACTGAAGCTTTCTTT. Protein sequence: CASPDRVNTEAFF.

The chain employs TRBV19 and TRBJ2-7, with a weak D call TRBD1 (5 bases). This CDR3 spans 14 amino acids. Trimming left V 5 bases short and J 0 bases short, with 11 bases between. The germline CDR1 and CDR2 sequences are LNHDA and SQIVND (reference sequence). The CDR3 sequence: CASSAGALSYEQYF. The CDR3 coding sequence is TGTGCCAGTAGTGCTGGGGCGCTCTCCTACGAGCAGTACTTC.

This rearrangement joins TRBV19 to TRBJ1-2; no clear D. Per the germline V gene, CDR1 is LNHDA and CDR2 is SQIVND (reference sequence). The length of the CDR3 is 12 residues. V shed 3 bases and J shed 4 bases, with 6 bases lying between them. CDR3: CASSMAGYGYTF. CDR3 DNA: TGTGCCAGTAGTATGGCTGGCTATGGCTACACCTTC.

The rearrangement links TRBV6-5 to TRBJ1-2; TRBD1 agrees at 11 bases. V gave up 6 bases and J gave up 5 bases; unmatched junction bases: 8. CDR3 size: 15 residues. Germline lookup yields CDR1 MNHEY and CDR2 SVGAGI. CDR3 coding DNA: TGTGCCAGCAGGTGGGGGACAGGGGGAGGATATGGCTACACCTTC. Translating gives CASRWGTGGGYGYTF.

V usage is TRBV7-3 and J usage is TRBJ2-5; 8 bases fit TRBD2. Trimming removed 0 bases from V and 0 bases from J; junction bases left unmatched: 3. CDR3 length: 16 amino acids. Germline V gives CDR1 SGHTA, CDR2 FQGTGA. CDR3 sequence reads: CASSLTGGGNQETQYF. Written as DNA, the CDR3 is TGTGCCAGCAGCTTAACGGGCGGGGGGAACCAAGAGACCCAGTACTTC.

This rearrangement joins TRBV6-6 to TRBJ1-5; perhaps TRBD1 as D (6 bases). Germline lookup yields CDR1 MNHNY and CDR2 SVGAGI (reference sequence). The V end lost 6 bases, the J end lost 5 bases, and 20 bases lay between the germline ends. This CDR3 contains 16 residues. CDR3 loop: CASSRGGTMFDQPQHF. The CDR3 coding sequence is TGTGCCAGCAGCCGGGGGGGCACGATGTTTGATCAGCCCCAGCATTTT.

This chain connects TRBV7-9 to TRBJ2-2; D is unclear. There are 17 residues in the CDR3. V was shortened by 1 base and J by 4 bases, with 16 bases between the two germline ends. Germline values: CDR1 SEHNR, CDR2 FQNEAQ (reference sequence). The DNA of the CDR3 is TGTGCCAGCAGCTTAGAGGTCGGCACAGCACTCACCGGGGAGCTGTTTTTT. Residues: CASSLEVGTALTGELFF.

This rearrangement joins TRBV7-2 to TRBJ2-7; D remains ambiguous. CDR3 length equals 13 residues. The V and J ends lost 2 bases and 6 bases respectively, with 11 bases between them. Germline V lookup: CDR1 SGHTA, CDR2 FQGNSA. As DNA, the CDR3 is TGTGCCAGCAGCTTATCGCCGGGTAGCGAGCAGTACTTC. Amino acids: CASSLSPGSEQYF.

This chain uses TRBV4-1 with TRBJ2-7; the match to TRBD2 covers 15 bases. Trimming at V came to 1 base and at J to 7 bases, leaving 5 bases not matched to a gene. There are 16 residues in the CDR3. Looked up from germline, CDR1 is MGHRA and CDR2 is YSYEKL. DNA for the CDR3: TGCGCCAGCAGCCAAGGGACTAGCGGGGGGGCACGTGAGCAGTACTTC. Encoded protein: CASSQGTSGGAREQYF.

The V and J genes are TRBV19 and TRBJ1-2, with TRBD1 as a possible D gene (5 bases). The CDR3 is 15 residues long. The V gene's germline CDR1 is LNHDA and CDR2 SQIVND (reference sequence). V lost 7 bases and J lost 0, with 15 bases in between. The CDR3 coding sequence is TGTGCCAGTACCCCGGGGGAGGCCGCTAACTATGGCTACACCTTC. Translating gives CASTPGEAANYGYTF.

This clone showed up just a few times. The V and J genes are TRBV25-1 and TRBJ1-6; TRBD1 aligns across 7 bases. The length of the CDR3 is 15 residues. The germline V gene has CDR1 MGHDK and CDR2 SYGVNS. The J segment lost 2 bases and the V segment lost 6 bases, leaving 4 bases of the junction unmatched. The CDR3 loop reads CASRTGLPYNSPLHF. The DNA for the CDR3 is TGTGCCAGCAGGACAGGGCTCCCCTATAATTCACCCCTCCACTTT.

The chain combines TRBV10-2 with TRBJ1-2; possibly TRBD1 for D (6 bases). Germline CDR1 WSHSY, CDR2 SAAADI. The V gene lost 5 bases and the J gene lost 4 bases, with 17 bases spanning the gap. The CDR3 extends over 15 amino acids. The chain's CDR3 is CASSISQGSLYGYTF. Written as DNA, the CDR3 is TGCGCCAGCAGTATTTCCCAGGGGTCCCTCTATGGCTACACCTTC.

This sequence joins TRBV3-1 (or the pseudogene TRBV3-2) and TRBJ1-2, with 7 bases lining up with TRBD1. Germline assignment: CDR1 LGHDT and CDR2 YNNKEL (reference sequence). Trimming cost V 6 bases and J 2 bases; bases outside gene matches: 6. The CDR3 covers 14 residues. CDR3 region: CASRNRGSNYGYTF. CDR3 nucleotides: TGTGCCAGCAGGAACAGGGGATCGAACTATGGCTACACCTTC.

This sequence joins TRBV5-1 and TRBJ1-1; the match to TRBD1 covers 10 bases. The CDR3 spans 17 residues. Trimming removed 0 bases from V and 3 bases from J; junction bases left unmatched: 8. CDR1 and CDR2 from the germline V gene are SGHRS and YFSETQ. The CDR3 loop reads CASSLGQGAEKDTEAFF. The DNA of the CDR3 is TGCGCCAGCAGCTTGGGACAGGGGGCTGAAAAGGACACTGAAGCTTTCTTT.

The chain is built from TRBV5-1 and TRBJ1-2; 9 nucleotides match TRBD1. CDR1 SGHRS and CDR2 YFSETQ come from the germline V gene. V lost 4 bases, J lost 6 bases, and 7 bases stayed unmatched. The CDR3 runs 14 residues. The CDR3 protein is CASSTGTGLNGYTF. CDR3 sequence (DNA): TGCGCCAGCAGCACCGGGACAGGGCTAAATGGCTACACCTTC.

The rearrangement links TRBV6-5 to TRBJ1-4; 7 bases match TRBD1. Unmatched junction bases numbered 7, after V lost 6 bases and J lost 6 bases. Germline CDR1 MNHEY, CDR2 SVGAGI. The CDR3 contains 14 residues. The CDR3: CASSVYGQDEKLFF. CDR3 DNA sequence: TGTGCCAGCAGCGTTTATGGACAGGATGAAAAACTGTTTTTT.

CDR3: CASSPRGPNTEAFF. The CDR3 nucleotides read TGTGCCAGCTCACCCCGGGGTCCGAACACTGAAGCTTTCTTT. The V and J genes are TRBV18 and TRBJ1-1; no firm D call. Germline V gives CDR1 KGHSH, CDR2 LQKENI. Trimming pared 3 bases from V and 1 base from J, leaving 9 bases between. The CDR3 has 14 amino acids. Full variable domain (rest looked up from reference TRBV18 and TRBJ1-1): NAGVMQNPRHLVRRRGQEARLRCSPMKGHSHVYWYRQLPEEGLKFMVYLQKENIIDESGMPKERFSAEFPKEGPSILRIQQVVRGDSAAYFCASSPRGPNTEAFFGQGTRLTVV.

V and J are TRBV5-6 and TRBJ1-6; TRBD1 is a possible D gene (6 bases). V was pared by 0 bases and J by 7 bases, with 8 bases between. Per germline, CDR1 SGHDT and CDR2 YYEEEE. CDR3 length: 14 amino acids. This chain's CDR3 is CASSLAGDNSPLHF. The CDR3 nucleotides are TGTGCCAGCAGCTTGGCAGGGGACAATTCACCCCTCCACTTT.

The chain has TRBV10-3 and TRBJ1-2; 7 nucleotides match TRBD1. V shed 4 bases and J 4 bases; nucleotides not matched to a gene: 6. This CDR3 is 14 amino acids long. Germline-derived CDR1 and CDR2 are ENHRY and SYGVKD. Here the CDR3 DNA reads TGTGCCATCAGTGCCCGCGGGACAGCCTATGGCTACACCTTC. The encoded protein is CAISARGTAYGYTF.

This rearrangement joins TRBV3-1 (or the pseudogene TRBV3-2) to TRBJ1-3, with D possibly matching TRBD1 (5 bases). The CDR3 covers 14 residues. Germline-derived CDR1 and CDR2 are LGHDT and YNNKEL (reference sequence). V shed 1 base and J shed 6 bases, with 10 bases lying between them. The CDR3 coding sequence is TGTGCCAGCAGCCAAGGGGGCGAGAAAAACACCATATATTTT. Protein: CASSQGGEKNTIYF.

This chain connects TRBV2 to TRBJ1-6; no clear D. The CDR3 is made up of 15 amino acids. The V gene's germline CDR1 is SNHLY and CDR2 FYNNEI. V was shortened by 3 bases and J by 3 bases, with 9 bases between the two germline ends. CDR3 loop: CASSDSSLYNSPLHF. DNA of the CDR3: TGTGCCAGCAGTGATTCTTCACTCTATAATTCACCCCTCCACTTT. The variable domain in full, completed from reference TRBV2 and TRBJ1-6, reads EPEVTQTPSHQVTQMGQEVILRCVPISNHLYFYWYRQILGQKVEFLVSFYNNEISEKSEIFDDQFSVERPDGSNFTLKIRSTKLEDSAMYFCASSDSSLYNSPLHFGNGTRLTVT.

This rearrangement joins TRBV11-2 to TRBJ1-3, with unresolved D. V lost 5 bases and J lost 0, with 11 bases in between. CDR1 and CDR2 from the germline V gene are SGHAT and FQNNGV. The CDR3 extends over 15 amino acids. The CDR3 region has the DNA TGTGCCAGCAGCGCTCAGGCTGCCTCTGGAAACACCATATATTTT. Amino acid sequence: CASSAQAASGNTIYF.